This entry describes one TCR beta chain. The antigen remains undetermined. The PCR used 60 Vbeta and 13 Jbeta primers. Assay used: immunoSEQ multiplex PCR; TCRdb lists only in-frame clones, some missing. The data show about 160,000 clones, over 65% seen once. The data were taken from a study of cytomegalovirus exposure and HLA in healthy donors. On the study more broadly: An early data release held around 80 million unique TCRs from HLA-typed donors. Study conclusions and caveats: Some highly shared sequence variants likely arose as a pipeline artifact. A further, later analysis showed that HLA-associated TCR beta chains (compared with equally common others) were more clonally expanded.

This CDR3 region has 13 residues. The germline gives CDR1 SGHTA, CDR2 FQGTGA. Deletions cut 2 bases from V and 5 bases from J, with 9 bases between. This receptor was taken from a man in his forties or fifties in good health and CMV-seropositive. Sequenced input: PBMCs. The genes are TRBV7-3 and TRBJ2-5; a weak D match, TRBD2 (6 bases). CDR3 coding DNA: TGTGCCAGCAGCTTAGGAGGGCGGGAGACCCAGTACTTC. Translation gives CASSLGGRETQYF.